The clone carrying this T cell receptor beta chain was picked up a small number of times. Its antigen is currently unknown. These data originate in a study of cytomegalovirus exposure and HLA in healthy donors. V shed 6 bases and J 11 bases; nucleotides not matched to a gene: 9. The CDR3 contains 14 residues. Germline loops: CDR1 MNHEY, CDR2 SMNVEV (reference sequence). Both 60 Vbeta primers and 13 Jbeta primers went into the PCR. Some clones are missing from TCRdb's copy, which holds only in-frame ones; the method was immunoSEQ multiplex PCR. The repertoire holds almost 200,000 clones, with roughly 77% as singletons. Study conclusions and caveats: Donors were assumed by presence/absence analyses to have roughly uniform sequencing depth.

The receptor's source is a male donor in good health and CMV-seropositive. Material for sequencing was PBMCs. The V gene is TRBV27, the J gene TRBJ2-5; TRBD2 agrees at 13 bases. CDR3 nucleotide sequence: TGTGCCAGCAGGACTAGCGGGGGGCGGGGTGAGCAGTACTTC. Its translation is CASRTSGGRGEQYF.